This is a list of T cell receptor beta chains from one sample in a study of Ad26.COV2.S vaccination and SARS-CoV-2 variants. Method: immunoSEQ multiplex PCR; TCRdb's copy keeps in-frame clones and lacks some. Of 380,000 or so clones in the sample, about 89% were seen once. The sample was peripheral blood, taken in a trial of Ad26.COV2.S vaccine versus placebo. The receptor set was obtained from a person aged 18-65 years who received the Ad26.COV2.S COVID-19 vaccine or a placebo. CDR3s leave out the opening cysteine and the closing phenylalanine or tryptophan. The order of the fields is D gene, V gene, clone size, CDR3 protein. D genes are given only for firm matches. Where a row states a size, it is once, few, many or the class of an expanded clone; other rows omit it.

D: -; V: TRBV6-2/TRBV6-3; size: -; CDR3: ASSYGTPQVQV
D: TRBD2; V: TRBV10-1; size: few; CDR3: ASSGREGPFRQF
D: -; V: TRBV3-1/TRBV3-2; size: -; CDR3: ASSGAPTNYGYT
D: -; V: TRBV2; size: -; CDR3: ASTEAF
D: -; V: TRBV30; size: -; CDR3: AWSLGLRSGNTIY
D: TRBD1; V: TRBV5-8; size: -; CDR3: ASSTDREDYGYT
D: -; V: TRBV2; size: once; CDR3: ASHRELVGNEQF
D: -; V: TRBV2; size: once; CDR3: ASNPHRTSYEQY
D: TRBD2; V: TRBV2; size: -; CDR3: ASISGRGGDTQY
D: -; V: TRBV2; size: -; CDR3: ASRDRTSGNTIY
D: -; V: TRBV7-2; size: -; CDR3: ASSLGADSGANVLT
D: -; V: TRBV7-2; size: -; CDR3: ASSLSLGSPTRDGYT
D: -; V: TRBV18; size: -; CDR3: ASSLQETLNTEAF
D: TRBD1; V: TRBV5-8; size: -; CDR3: ASSYIPLLRDRAGENEQF
D: TRBD2; V: TRBV5-1; size: -; CDR3: ASSRPGLAGGLELF
D: -; V: TRBV29-1; size: -; CDR3: SVEEGRGGTEAF
D: TRBD1; V: TRBV3-1/TRBV3-2; size: once; CDR3: ASSVLGQGPGNTIY
D: TRBD1; V: TRBV5-8; size: -; CDR3: ASSRTNRGRGGYT
D: TRBD1; V: TRBV11-1; size: -; CDR3: ASSLAQGFTGELF
D: TRBD1; V: TRBV18; size: -; CDR3: ASSQQGASNSPLH
D: -; V: TRBV5-1; size: -; CDR3: ASSLARENGYT
D: TRBD1; V: TRBV19; size: -; CDR3: ASTSRTGGEIGNQPQH
D: TRBD1; V: TRBV11-2; size: -; CDR3: ASSMGTGGHTEAF
D: -; V: TRBV28; size: -; CDR3: ASIPGGRQPQH
D: -; V: TRBV5-1; size: -; CDR3: ASSLALATETQY
D: TRBD2; V: TRBV7-9; size: -; CDR3: ASSLAGGTNEQF
D: TRBD1; V: TRBV5-6; size: -; CDR3: ASSLQGALISGEQF
D: -; V: TRBV7-9; size: -; CDR3: ASSLDLDGTEAF
D: TRBD1; V: TRBV5-1; size: -; CDR3: ASSLGTGGFSYEQY
D: TRBD1; V: TRBV28; size: -; CDR3: ASSRIRTGTGRAGELF
D: TRBD1; V: TRBV5-4; size: -; CDR3: ASSSDRGAYEQY
D: TRBD1; V: TRBV5-1; size: -; CDR3: ASSPATGSTGELF
D: -; V: TRBV20-1; size: -; CDR3: SAVNYNEQF
D: -; V: TRBV2; size: -; CDR3: ASSEGLDTQY
D: TRBD1; V: TRBV13; size: -; CDR3: ASSPPTGLNTEAF
D: TRBD2; V: TRBV19; size: -; CDR3: ASSISGLARSGELF
D: TRBD2; V: TRBV30; size: -; CDR3: AWSPRLAGDQETQY
D: -; V: TRBV27; size: -; CDR3: ASSLSKGLGQPQH
D: TRBD2; V: TRBV10-3; size: -; CDR3: AIRREGKDDNEQF
D: -; V: TRBV27; size: -; CDR3: ASSLSLRGSPLH
D: -; V: TRBV13; size: -; CDR3: ASSNRTGYT
D: TRBD1; V: TRBV7-9; size: once; CDR3: ASSLVGTGAYEQY
D: -; V: TRBV6-1; size: -; CDR3: ASSESAPTEAF
D: TRBD1; V: TRBV7-9; size: -; CDR3: ASSFLSSTGGRSEAF
D: -; V: TRBV9; size: -; CDR3: ASSARQTNTEAF
D: -; V: TRBV28; size: -; CDR3: ASSFQKGWAGSSYEQY
D: TRBD1; V: TRBV27; size: -; CDR3: ASSRTGSNEKLF
D: TRBD1; V: TRBV5-1; size: -; CDR3: ASSLLQGELYGYT
D: TRBD2; V: TRBV11-2; size: few; CDR3: ASSPGLAESYEQY
D: -; V: TRBV6-2/TRBV6-3; size: -; CDR3: ASSFMISSYNEQF
D: -; V: TRBV30; size: -; CDR3: SGVGGTDTQY
D: -; V: TRBV6-5; size: -; CDR3: ASSSDRRVHEQY